A selection of T cell receptor beta chains follows, all from one sample in a study of identical twins. Each CDR3 protein is one row after TCRdb ran MiXCR on the 5' RACE reads. The sample holds under 900,000 distinct CDR3 sequences, about 12% seen once. This sample also appeared in a second study, on yellow fever vaccine responses in identical twins.

The material sequenced was PBMCs. The receptor source for this set is a woman aged 18-29 years in good health. CDR3s include the opening cysteine and the closing phenylalanine or tryptophan. Each record gives: V gene, clone size, J gene, D gene, CDR3 protein, CDR3 DNA. D genes are given only for firm matches. Clone size is not always given. Where it is, it says once, few, many or a class for expanded clones.

v_gene: TRBV27
abundance: NA
j_gene: TRBJ1-5
d_gene: NA
CDR3aa: CASSWAGSGNQPQHF
CDR3nt: TGTGCCAGCAGTTGGGCAGGGTCTGGGAATCAGCCCCAGCATTTT

v_gene: TRBV21-1
abundance: NA
j_gene: TRBJ2-2
d_gene: NA
CDR3aa: CASSKARRLAGGTNTGELFF
CDR3nt: TGTGCCAGCAGCAAAGCGAGACGGCTAGCGGGGGGTACGAACACCGGGGAGCTGTTTTTT

v_gene: TRBV20-1
abundance: few
j_gene: TRBJ2-2
d_gene: NA
CDR3aa: CSASPGQTNTGELFF
CDR3nt: TGCAGTGCTAGTCCGGGACAAACGAACACCGGGGAGCTGTTTTTT

v_gene: TRBV12-3/TRBV12-4
abundance: many
j_gene: TRBJ2-7
d_gene: TRBD1
CDR3aa: CASSPGGKNEQYF
CDR3nt: TGTGCCAGCAGTCCAGGGGGCAAGAACGAGCAGTACTTC

v_gene: TRBV25-1
abundance: few
j_gene: TRBJ2-2
d_gene: NA
CDR3aa: CASSESGINTGELFF
CDR3nt: TGTGCCAGCAGTGAAAGCGGTATTAACACCGGGGAGCTGTTTTTT

v_gene: TRBV13
abundance: NA
j_gene: TRBJ1-2
d_gene: NA
CDR3aa: CASSPRGGFYGYTF
CDR3nt: TGTGCCAGCAGCCCCCGTGGGGGTTTCTATGGCTACACCTTC

v_gene: TRBV14
abundance: few
j_gene: TRBJ2-1
d_gene: TRBD1
CDR3aa: CASSQALGQGYNEQFF
CDR3nt: TGTGCCAGCAGCCAAGCTCTGGGACAGGGTTACAATGAGCAGTTCTTC

v_gene: TRBV29-1
abundance: NA
j_gene: TRBJ2-1
d_gene: NA
CDR3aa: CSANPGGPSYNEQFF
CDR3nt: TGCAGCGCCAACCCCGGGGGGCCCTCCTACAATGAGCAGTTCTTC

v_gene: TRBV19
abundance: few
j_gene: TRBJ2-5
d_gene: NA
CDR3aa: CASSSETRAQYF
CDR3nt: TGTGCCAGTAGTAGCGAAACGAGGGCCCAGTACTTC

v_gene: TRBV10-3
abundance: few
j_gene: TRBJ2-2
d_gene: NA
CDR3aa: CAIAGDPSDTGELFF
CDR3nt: TGTGCCATCGCAGGGGACCCCTCGGACACCGGGGAGCTGTTTTTT

v_gene: TRBV6-1
abundance: NA
j_gene: TRBJ2-3
d_gene: NA
CDR3aa: CASRDVGTDTQYF
CDR3nt: TGTGCCAGCAGGGACGTGGGCACAGATACGCAGTATTTT

v_gene: TRBV24-1
abundance: NA
j_gene: TRBJ2-5
d_gene: TRBD2
CDR3aa: CATGGGGQETQYF
CDR3nt: TGTGCCACGGGAGGCGGGGGGCAAGAGACCCAGTACTTC

v_gene: TRBV20-1
abundance: few
j_gene: TRBJ2-1
d_gene: NA
CDR3aa: CSASLTNEQFF
CDR3nt: TGCAGTGCTAGCCTTACCAATGAGCAGTTCTTC

v_gene: TRBV20-1
abundance: few
j_gene: TRBJ2-1
d_gene: TRBD1
CDR3aa: CSAGRGQGYNEQFF
CDR3nt: TGCAGTGCCGGCCGAGGACAGGGCTACAATGAGCAGTTCTTC

v_gene: TRBV20-1
abundance: few
j_gene: TRBJ2-1
d_gene: TRBD2
CDR3aa: CSALGGVGEQFF
CDR3nt: TGCAGTGCCCTGGGAGGGGTGGGTGAGCAGTTCTTC

v_gene: TRBV11-2
abundance: NA
j_gene: TRBJ2-6
d_gene: NA
CDR3aa: CASSSPRSGAGANVLTF
CDR3nt: TGTGCCAGCAGCTCCCCTAGATCAGGGGCTGGGGCCAACGTCCTGACTTTC

v_gene: TRBV5-1
abundance: NA
j_gene: TRBJ2-5
d_gene: NA
CDR3aa: CASSFGVAQETQYF
CDR3nt: TGCGCCAGCAGCTTCGGGGTCGCCCAAGAGACCCAGTACTTC

v_gene: TRBV12-3/TRBV12-4
abundance: NA
j_gene: TRBJ2-7
d_gene: NA
CDR3aa: CASSLGRGRAYEQYF
CDR3nt: TGTGCCAGCAGTTTAGGCCGCGGCCGAGCCTACGAGCAGTACTTC

v_gene: TRBV28
abundance: NA
j_gene: TRBJ2-3
d_gene: TRBD2
CDR3aa: CAIRASGGATDTQYF
CDR3nt: TGTGCCATCCGGGCTAGCGGGGGGGCCACAGATACGCAGTATTTT

v_gene: TRBV14
abundance: many
j_gene: TRBJ2-3
d_gene: TRBD2
CDR3aa: CASSQESGISRRDF
CDR3nt: TGTGCCAGCAGCCAAGAGAGCGGGATTTCTCGTCGGGATTTT

v_gene: TRBV5-1
abundance: many
j_gene: TRBJ2-1
d_gene: NA
CDR3aa: CASSLVQGGHNEQFF
CDR3nt: TGCGCCAGCAGCTTGGTACAGGGAGGGCACAATGAGCAGTTCTTC

v_gene: TRBV9
abundance: few
j_gene: TRBJ1-2
d_gene: TRBD1
CDR3aa: CASSDGTGLGYTF
CDR3nt: TGTGCCAGCAGCGATGGGACAGGGTTAGGCTACACCTTC

v_gene: TRBV3-1
abundance: NA
j_gene: TRBJ2-2
d_gene: TRBD2
CDR3aa: CASSQVTSGRPNTGELFF
CDR3nt: TGTGCCAGCAGCCAGGTGACTAGCGGGAGGCCTAACACCGGGGAGCTGTTTTTT

v_gene: TRBV11-1
abundance: NA
j_gene: TRBJ2-1
d_gene: TRBD2
CDR3aa: CASSTREVGAPSYNEQFF
CDR3nt: TGTGCCAGCAGCACCCGGGAGGTCGGGGCTCCCTCCTACAATGAGCAGTTCTTC

v_gene: TRBV18
abundance: NA
j_gene: TRBJ2-1
d_gene: NA
CDR3aa: CASSPVGGLVYNEQFF
CDR3nt: TGTGCCAGCTCACCTGTCGGGGGGCTGGTCTACAATGAGCAGTTCTTC

v_gene: TRBV12-3/TRBV12-4
abundance: few
j_gene: TRBJ1-1
d_gene: NA
CDR3aa: CASSLGGVGITEAFF
CDR3nt: TGTGCCAGCAGTTTAGGAGGGGTAGGGATCACTGAAGCTTTCTTT

v_gene: TRBV12-3/TRBV12-4
abundance: many
j_gene: TRBJ2-2
d_gene: NA
CDR3aa: CASSFHRNTGELFF
CDR3nt: TGTGCCAGCAGTTTTCACAGGAACACCGGGGAGCTGTTTTTT

v_gene: TRBV12-3/TRBV12-4
abundance: many
j_gene: TRBJ1-1
d_gene: NA
CDR3aa: CASSFIQGNTEAFF
CDR3nt: TGTGCCAGCAGTTTCATACAAGGGAACACTGAAGCTTTCTTT

v_gene: TRBV27
abundance: few
j_gene: TRBJ2-7
d_gene: NA
CDR3aa: CASSLEGSLPSGEQYF
CDR3nt: TGTGCCAGCAGTTTAGAGGGGAGCCTACCTTCCGGCGAGCAGTACTTC

v_gene: TRBV7-2
abundance: few
j_gene: TRBJ2-1
d_gene: NA
CDR3aa: CASSLERWDEQFF
CDR3nt: TGTGCCAGCAGCTTAGAACGTTGGGATGAGCAGTTCTTC

v_gene: TRBV13
abundance: NA
j_gene: TRBJ1-4
d_gene: TRBD1
CDR3aa: CASSLAGGSNEKLFF
CDR3nt: TGTGCCAGCAGCTTAGCAGGGGGCTCTAATGAAAAACTGTTTTTT

v_gene: TRBV15
abundance: NA
j_gene: TRBJ2-4
d_gene: NA
CDR3aa: CATSSAQTDQGGDIQYF
CDR3nt: TGTGCCACCAGCAGCGCCCAGACAGATCAGGGGGGGGACATTCAGTACTTC

v_gene: TRBV20-1
abundance: few
j_gene: TRBJ1-5
d_gene: TRBD1
CDR3aa: CSARAFDRGPQPQHF
CDR3nt: TGCAGTGCTAGAGCGTTTGACAGGGGACCCCAGCCCCAGCATTTT

v_gene: TRBV12-3/TRBV12-4
abundance: many
j_gene: TRBJ1-4
d_gene: NA
CDR3aa: CASSPRDMGGGKLFF
CDR3nt: TGTGCCAGCAGTCCCCGGGACATGGGCGGGGGAAAACTGTTTTTT

v_gene: TRBV28
abundance: few
j_gene: TRBJ2-1
d_gene: NA
CDR3aa: CASSVGRENEQFF
CDR3nt: TGTGCCAGCAGTGTCGGACGCGAAAATGAGCAGTTCTTC

v_gene: TRBV20-1
abundance: NA
j_gene: TRBJ2-5
d_gene: TRBD1
CDR3aa: CSAKSGGQETQYF
CDR3nt: TGCAGTGCAAAATCAGGGGGACAAGAGACCCAGTACTTC

v_gene: TRBV10-3
abundance: NA
j_gene: TRBJ1-4
d_gene: NA
CDR3aa: CAISESAKGGEKLFF
CDR3nt: TGTGCCATCAGTGAGTCGGCGAAAGGTGGCGAAAAACTGTTTTTT

v_gene: TRBV4-1
abundance: few
j_gene: TRBJ2-1
d_gene: NA
CDR3aa: CASSLTFGPGGHNEQFF
CDR3nt: TGCGCCAGCAGCCTCACCTTCGGCCCTGGGGGACACAATGAGCAGTTCTTC

v_gene: TRBV2
abundance: NA
j_gene: TRBJ2-1
d_gene: NA
CDR3aa: CASSSSREEQFF
CDR3nt: TGTGCCAGCAGTTCCTCCAGGGAAGAGCAGTTCTTC